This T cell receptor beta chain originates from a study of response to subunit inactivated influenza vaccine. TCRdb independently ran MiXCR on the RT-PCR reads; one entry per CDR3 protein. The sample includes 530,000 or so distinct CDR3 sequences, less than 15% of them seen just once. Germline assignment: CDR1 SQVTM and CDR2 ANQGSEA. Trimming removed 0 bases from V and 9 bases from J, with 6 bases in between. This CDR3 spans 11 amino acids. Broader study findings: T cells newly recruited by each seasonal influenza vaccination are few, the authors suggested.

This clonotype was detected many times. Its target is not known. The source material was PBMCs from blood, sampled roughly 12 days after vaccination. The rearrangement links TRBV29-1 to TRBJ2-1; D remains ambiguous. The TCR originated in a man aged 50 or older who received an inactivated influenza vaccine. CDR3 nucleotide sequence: TGCAGCGTTGAAGATCCTAGTGAGCAGTTCTTC. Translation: CSVEDPSEQFF.